This T cell receptor beta chain was sequenced during a study of blood T cell repertoires in COVID-19. Overall study: Samples came from the United States, Italy and Spain, spanning acute and convalescent COVID-19. The analysed material was cDNA or gDNA that came from T cells, B-cell-depleted T cells, or PBMCs.

The germline V and J ends were trimmed by 6 bases and 5 bases, with 13 bases remaining between them. The CDR3 has 13 amino acids. Germline assignment: CDR1 MNHEY and CDR2 SVGAGI. How the authors handled the data: Reference gene primer amplification gave nucleated cell count estimates. Data came from immunoSEQ multiplex PCR; TCRdb stores just in-frame clones and leaves some out. V and J calls and clone size are copied from that table; D and trimming were computed from the DNA. The sample carries about 190,000 clones, about 91% recorded once. The count of this clone is one. The specimen was peripheral blood. This sequence originates from a woman aged 30 to 39 with acute or convalescent COVID-19. The V and J genes are TRBV6-5 and TRBJ2-5; D perhaps matches TRBD1 (6 bases). CDR3 coding DNA: TGTGCCAGCAGATACCAGGGGTCTGAGACCCAGTACTTC. Its protein is CASRYQGSETQYF.